This is a list of T cell receptor beta chains from one sample in a study of T cell responses to AZD1222 COVID-19 vaccine. The protocol was immunoSEQ multiplex PCR, while the TCRdb copy is restricted to in-frame clones and leaves out a portion. The sample has tens of thousands of clones; 85% are singletons. The source was peripheral blood, collected 28 days after the second AZD1222 dose. All receptors come from an adult who received the AZD1222 COVID-19 vaccine. Both conserved end residues are part of each CDR3.

V	J	CDR3
TRBV4-1	TRBJ1-1	CASSRGGTGDTEAFF
TRBV18	TRBJ1-1	CASSPGQGLRAFF
TRBV6-5	TRBJ1-4	CASKTGGEKLFF
TRBV7-3	TRBJ2-7	CASSLGTPGEQYF
TRBV29-1	TRBJ1-1	CSVRGQVNTEAFF
TRBV5-1	TRBJ2-1	CASSSGGGAYNEQFF
TRBV28	TRBJ2-7	CASTTPLGEQYF
TRBV28	TRBJ2-7	CASSLPSGIYEQYF
TRBV10-3	TRBJ2-7	CAISAHYEQYF
TRBV6-4	TRBJ1-1	CASSDSSRGTEAFF
TRBV7-6	TRBJ2-5	CASSSLLETQYF
TRBV7-2	TRBJ2-3	CASSLQGLYTDTQYF
TRBV27	TRBJ1-5	CASSRKAGSYQPQHF
TRBV19	TRBJ2-3	CASSSGQVISTDTQYF
TRBV28	TRBJ2-3	CASSPTQRSTDTQYF
TRBV3-1/TRBV3-2	TRBJ2-3	CASTHSVGASTDTQYF
TRBV7-9	TRBJ2-2	CASSFSGGTAGELFF